Below, 30 T cell receptor beta chains from the same sample are listed, as sequenced in a study of T cell responses to AZD1222 COVID-19 vaccine. Profiled with immunoSEQ multiplex PCR; TCRdb holds only in-frame clones, not every one. In the table there are 55,000 to 70,000 clones, roughly 90% of which are singletons. This sample comprised peripheral blood, obtained on day 0 of AZD1222 vaccination. These receptors were taken from an adult in good health.

This rearrangement joins TRBV6-1 to TRBJ1-2, with D unclear. This CDR3 is 14 amino acids long. Per germline, CDR1 MNHNS and CDR2 SASEGT. Trimming took 2 bases from V and 8 from J, leaving 15 bases between them. Here the CDR3 reads CASSERERGKGYTF. In DNA, the CDR3 is TGTGCCAGCAGTGAACGGGAGAGAGGAAAAGGCTACACCTTC.

J is TRBJ1-5 and V is TRBV7-9; a weak D match, TRBD1 (6 bases). Trimming left V 5 bases short and J 9 bases short, with 14 bases between. Germline V CDR1 and CDR2: SEHNR, FQNEAQ (reference sequence). The CDR3 totals 13 residues. CDR3 protein: CASSESGAAPQHF. CDR3 bases: TGTGCCAGCAGCGAATCAGGGGCGGCGCCCCAGCATTTT. The entire variable domain, with the rest obtained from reference TRBV7-9 and TRBJ1-5, is as follows: DTGVSQNPRHKITKRGQNVTFRCDPISEHNRLYWYRQTLGQGPEFLTYFQNEAQLEKSRLLSDRFSAERPKGSFSTLEIQRTEQGDSAMYLCASSESGAAPQHFGDGTRLSIL.

This chain joins TRBV19 and TRBJ2-1; 12 positions agree with TRBD2. The CDR3 consists of 15 residues. The germline CDR1 and CDR2 sequences are LNHDA and SQIVND (reference sequence). Trimming cost V 3 bases and J 7 bases; bases outside gene matches: 4. The CDR3 protein is CASSILAGGGNEQFF. In DNA form, the CDR3 reads TGTGCCAGTAGTATCCTAGCGGGAGGGGGTAATGAGCAGTTCTTC.

The gene calls are TRBV6-5 and TRBJ2-7, with a tentative D call TRBD1 (6 bases). Germline-derived CDR1 and CDR2 are MNHEY and SVGAGI. CDR3 size: 14 residues. The V end lost 2 bases, the J end lost 3 bases, and 11 bases lay between the germline ends. The CDR3 here is CASSYQGKRYEQYF. Here the CDR3 DNA reads TGTGCCAGCAGTTACCAGGGGAAGCGCTACGAGCAGTACTTC.

The rearrangement joins TRBV3-1 (or the pseudogene TRBV3-2) to TRBJ2-5; D remains ambiguous. Trimming pared 6 bases from V and 1 base from J, leaving 6 bases between. The CDR3 runs 12 residues. From germline, CDR1 is LGHDT and CDR2 YNNKEL (reference sequence). CDR3 loop: CASRNTQETQYF. CDR3 bases: TGTGCCAGCAGAAACACCCAAGAGACCCAGTACTTC.

This rearrangement joins TRBV2 to TRBJ2-7; perhaps TRBD2 as D (5 bases). The germline V and J ends were trimmed by 4 bases and 0 bases, with 10 bases remaining between them. Germline V gene data show CDR1 as SNHLY and CDR2 as FYNNEI. The CDR3 extends over 14 amino acids. The CDR3: CASSGLAVSYEQYF. The CDR3 DNA is TGTGCCAGCAGTGGGCTAGCTGTCTCCTACGAGCAGTACTTC.

This clone was detected once. V is TRBV20-1 and J is TRBJ1-1, with 7 positions matching TRBD1. The trim removed 4 bases at V and 4 bases at J, leaving 0 bases unmatched. The CDR3 runs 11 residues. The germline V gene encodes CDR1 DFQATT and CDR2 SNEGSKA (reference sequence). CDR3 amino acids: CSAKGATEAFF. CDR3 coding DNA: TGCAGTGCTAAGGGGGCCACTGAAGCTTTCTTT.

V and J are TRBV29-1 and TRBJ2-6; D unresolved. This CDR3 is 14 amino acids long. V lost 1 base and J lost 3, with 7 bases in between. In germline, CDR1 is SQVTM, CDR2 ANQGSEA. CDR3 nucleotide sequence: TGCAGCGTTGAAGGCTCTGATGGGGCCAACGTCCTGACTTTC. Its translation is CSVEGSDGANVLTF.

J is TRBJ2-3 and V is TRBV7-9; D is undetermined. Trimming took 3 bases from V and 4 from J, leaving 2 bases between them. Germline V gene sequence: CDR1 SEHNR, CDR2 FQNEAQ (reference sequence). The CDR3 length is 11 residues. The CDR3 coding sequence is TGTGCCAGCAGCTTCTCAGATACGCAGTATTTT. This codes for CASSFSDTQYF.

This chain uses TRBV19 with TRBJ2-1; no reliable D call. The CDR3 totals 12 residues. CDR1 LNHDA and CDR2 SQIVND come from the germline V gene (reference sequence). V was clipped by 7 bases and J by 9 bases, with 13 bases between them. For the CDR3, the DNA is TGTGCCAGTACCACCCCCTATGGTGAGCAGTTCTTC. Translated, it gives CASTTPYGEQFF. Full variable domain (rest looked up from reference TRBV19 and TRBJ2-1): DGGITQSPKYLFRKEGQNVTLSCEQNLNHDAMYWYRQDPGQGLRLIYYSQIVNDFQKGDIAEGYSVSREKKESFPLTVTSAQKNPTAFYLCASTTPYGEQFFGPGTRLTVL.

A few counts support this clone. V gene TRBV30 combines with J gene TRBJ1-5; TRBD1 is a possible D gene (6 bases). V was pared by 1 base and J by 2 bases, with 6 bases between. The CDR3 runs to 13 residues. CDR1 GTSNPN and CDR2 SVGIG come from the germline V gene (reference sequence). The CDR3 sequence: CAWSGQGNQPQHF. CDR3 coding DNA: TGTGCCTGGAGTGGACAGGGCAATCAGCCCCAGCATTTT.

The chain links TRBV11-3 to TRBJ1-2; 7 bases line up with TRBD1. Trimming removed 4 bases from V and 1 base from J; junction bases left unmatched: 9. The germline V gene encodes CDR1 SGHNT and CDR2 YENEEA. This CDR3 has 16 amino acids. The CDR3 DNA reads as TGTGCCAGCAGCTACCGACAGGGTACTAATAACTATGGCTACACCTTC. Translating gives CASSYRQGTNNYGYTF.

Written as DNA, the CDR3 is TGTGCCAGCAGCTTAGGCCCGGGGAGTGGAAATCAGCCCCAGCATTTT. As protein: CASSLGPGSGNQPQHF. V and J are TRBV13 and TRBJ1-5, with D unresolved. Germline-derived CDR1 and CDR2 are PRHDT and FYEKMQ (reference sequence). Trimming stripped 0 bases from V and 4 bases from J, with 13 bases between. This CDR3 is built from 16 residues.

This clone was picked up one time. This sequence joins TRBV7-9 and TRBJ2-1, with D tentatively TRBD2 (7 bases). CDR3 length equals 16 residues. CDR1 is SEHNR and CDR2 is FQNEAQ in the germline V gene (reference sequence). With 8 bases removed from V and 2 bases from J, the gap between germline ends came to 19 bases. This CDR3 reads CASGGLSGGAYNEQFF. The CDR3 DNA is TGTGCCAGCGGGGGCCTTTCGGGGGGCGCCTACAATGAGCAGTTCTTC.

This chain joins TRBV18 and TRBJ1-5, with a possible D match to TRBD1 (5 bases). The CDR3 totals 13 residues. V gave up 2 bases and J gave up 6 bases, with 8 bases separating them. CDR1 KGHSH and CDR2 LQKENI come from the germline V gene. CDR3 sequence: CASSPDGTQPQHF. CDR3 nucleotides: TGTGCCAGCTCACCAGACGGGACTCAGCCCCAGCATTTT.

The chain employs TRBV6-5 and TRBJ1-2; no clear D. Germline loops: CDR1 MNHEY, CDR2 SVGAGI. Trimming shortened V by 7 bases and J by 8 bases, and 20 bases separated the two germline ends. The CDR3 has 14 residues. The CDR3 sequence is CASTNRTGKGGYTF. The CDR3 bases are TGTGCCAGCACCAATCGTACCGGGAAAGGCGGCTACACCTTC.

J is TRBJ2-3 and V is TRBV6-6; D is perhaps TRBD1 (5 bases). CDR1 is MNHNY and CDR2 is SVGAGI in the germline V gene (reference sequence). Trimming shortened V by 6 bases and J by 3 bases, and 10 bases separated the two germline ends. The CDR3 sequence is 13 residues long. CDR3 DNA: TGTGCCAGCAGCTTCAGGGAAACAGATACGCAGTATTTT. Translation: CASSFRETDTQYF.

The CDR3 region has the DNA TGTGCCAGCAGTAGCGGGACTGGGGAGCTGTTTTTT. Translating it yields CASSSGTGELFF. This chain joins TRBV7-6 and TRBJ2-2; 8 bases are a match to TRBD2. J lost 8 bases, V lost 6 bases, and 2 bases had no gene match. Germline CDR1 and CDR2: SGHVS and FNYEAQ. The CDR3 loop spans 12 amino acids.

CDR3 sequence reads: CASSWESYNEQFF. The CDR3 DNA is TGTGCCAGCAGTTGGGAATCCTACAATGAGCAGTTCTTC. This sequence joins TRBV12-3 or TRBV12-4 and TRBJ2-1, with D unresolved. The CDR3 extends over 13 amino acids. V was shortened by 4 bases and J by 1 base, with 5 bases between the two germline ends.

The rearrangement uses TRBV6-2 or TRBV6-3 and TRBJ2-5, with 8 bases aligning to TRBD2. This CDR3 contains 16 residues. After removal of 6 bases from V and 1 base from J, the junction contained 10 bases not matched to a gene. Germline V gives CDR1 MNHEY, CDR2 SVGEGT. Here the CDR3 DNA reads TGTGCCAGCAGCATCGGACTAGCTGGGGGCCAAGAGACCCAGTACTTC. Its translation: CASSIGLAGGQETQYF.

This clone came up a few times. V and J are TRBV5-6 and TRBJ2-1; D gene uncertain. The CDR3 spans 13 residues. Germline V lookup: CDR1 SGHDT, CDR2 YYEEEE. The V gene lost 2 bases and the J gene lost 5 bases, with 8 bases spanning the gap. CDR3 region: CASSFGSNNEQFF. For the CDR3, the DNA is TGTGCCAGCAGCTTCGGATCCAACAATGAGCAGTTCTTC.

The chain uses TRBV28 and TRBJ2-2, with 8 bases lining up with TRBD2. From germline, CDR1 is MDHEN and CDR2 SYDVKM. V lost 6 bases, J lost 2 bases, and 11 bases stayed unmatched. This CDR3 is 17 amino acids long. The CDR3, as DNA: TGTGCCAGCAGCTCAGCGGGAGCACTTTTAAACACCGGGGAGCTGTTTTTT. Translating gives CASSSAGALLNTGELFF.

The chain is built from TRBV3-1 (or the pseudogene TRBV3-2) and TRBJ2-7; the match to TRBD2 covers 9 bases. The length of the CDR3 is 16 residues. Germline V gives CDR1 LGHDT, CDR2 YNNKEL (reference sequence). Losses at the gene ends were 4 bases for V and 2 bases for J; bases not matched to a gene: 9. The CDR3 nucleotides are TGTGCCAGCAGCCTCGGCCCTAGCGGGATCCCCTACGAGCAGTACTTC. This gives the protein CASSLGPSGIPYEQYF.

The chain joins TRBV18 to TRBJ2-1; TRBD2 aligns across 11 bases. Germline V CDR1 and CDR2: KGHSH, LQKENI. After removal of 4 bases from V and 4 bases from J, the junction contained 3 bases not matched to a gene. This CDR3 comprises 15 residues. The CDR3 here is CASSRRTSGYNEQFF. The CDR3 coding sequence is TGTGCCAGCTCACGACGGACTAGCGGGTACAATGAGCAGTTCTTC. Full variable domain (rest looked up from reference TRBV18 and TRBJ2-1): NAGVMQNPRHLVRRRGQEARLRCSPMKGHSHVYWYRQLPEEGLKFMVYLQKENIIDESGMPKERFSAEFPKEGPSILRIQQVVRGDSAAYFCASSRRTSGYNEQFFGPGTRLTVL.

The chain combines TRBV6-5 with TRBJ2-7; D is ambiguous. CDR1 MNHEY and CDR2 SVGAGI come from the germline V gene. The CDR3 runs to 16 residues. Between the trimmed V and J ends, which lost 2 bases and 3 bases, there was a span of 17 bases. CDR3 nucleotides: TGTGCCAGCAGTTACCGGCAAGGCTCCGTGGACTACGAGCAGTACTTC. The encoded protein is CASSYRQGSVDYEQYF.

This clone was seen a handful of times. Written as DNA, the CDR3 is TGTGCCAGCAGCCCCACGAACGGGGGAAGTATCAATGAGCAGTTCTTC. Translating gives CASSPTNGGSINEQFF. The rearrangement links TRBV7-3 to TRBJ2-1; D is perhaps TRBD2 (6 bases). This CDR3 spans 16 amino acids. Germline values: CDR1 SGHTA, CDR2 FQGTGA. V lost 5 bases and J lost 6, with 20 bases in between.

V usage is TRBV6-5 and J usage is TRBJ2-3; D perhaps matches TRBD2 (5 bases). The CDR3 totals 14 residues. The germline V and J ends were trimmed by 7 bases and 6 bases, with 17 bases remaining between them. Germline CDR1 is MNHEY and CDR2 is SVGAGI. The CDR3 region is CASNLGAGQDTQYF. The DNA for the CDR3 is TGTGCCAGCAATCTAGGCGCGGGCCAGGATACGCAGTATTTT.

The rearrangement joins TRBV11-3 to TRBJ2-7, with TRBD1 identical over 7 bases. CDR3 length: 14 amino acids. CDR1 and CDR2 (germline): SGHNT, YENEEA. Trimming at V came to 2 bases and at J to 6 bases, leaving 7 bases not matched to a gene. The CDR3 region is CASSLTGELTEQYF. Written as DNA, the CDR3 is TGTGCCAGCAGCTTAACAGGGGAGCTAACCGAGCAGTACTTC.

This sequence joins TRBV3-1 (or the pseudogene TRBV3-2) and TRBJ2-1; D is uncertain. This CDR3 is built from 13 residues. Germline values: CDR1 LGHDT, CDR2 YNNKEL (reference sequence). Trimming pared 2 bases from V and 9 bases from J, leaving 11 bases between. The CDR3 sequence is CASSQSVRGEQFF. Written as DNA, the CDR3 is TGTGCCAGCAGCCAAAGTGTGAGAGGTGAGCAGTTCTTC.

The chain uses TRBV11-2 and TRBJ2-5, with unresolved D. Deletions cut 1 base from V and 3 bases from J, with 12 bases between. The CDR3 sequence is 15 residues long. CDR1 SGHAT and CDR2 FQNNGV come from the germline V gene. CDR3 coding DNA: TGTGCCAGCAGCTTAGTTTATAGCATTAAAGAGACCCAGTACTTC. It codes for CASSLVYSIKETQYF.